Listed below are T cell receptor beta chains from one sample, sequenced in a study of blood T cell repertoires in COVID-19. Repertoires were generated with immunoSEQ multiplex PCR, while TCRdb's copy carries only in-frame clones and drops some. Of about 230,000 clones detected, 75% to 85% appear once; the ten largest clones hold 0.95% to 1.5%. The specimen sequenced was peripheral blood. All receptors come from a woman younger than 45 with COVID-19, enrolled during active disease. Each CDR3 is given with its conserved first and last residue. The D gene is left open where the match is weak. Clone sizes are given selectively: once, few, many, or a class where the clone is expanded.

>NA|TRBV9|TRBJ2-3|TRBD2
TGTGCCAGCAGCGTAGAAGCGGGAAAGGATACGCAGTATTTT
CASSVEAGKDTQYF
>NA|TRBV24-1|TRBJ2-7|NA
TGTGCCACCAGCCCCTTCGTTGGGGCTTGTAGCGGCGGCTCCTACGAGCAGTACTTC
CATSPFVGACSGGSYEQYF
>NA|TRBV19|TRBJ1-5|NA
TGTGCCAGTAGTCGGGGTGATAGCAATCAGCCCCAGCATTTT
CASSRGDSNQPQHF
>NA|TRBV18|TRBJ2-7|TRBD2
TGTGCCAGCTCACCAGGACTAGCGGGAAACGAGCAGTACTTC
CASSPGLAGNEQYF
>NA|TRBV20-1|TRBJ1-1|NA
TGCAGTGCGAGTCCCGGGACAAAGAACACTGAAGCTTTCTTT
CSASPGTKNTEAFF
>NA|TRBV6-5|TRBJ2-7|TRBD1
TGTGCCAGCAGTTACGCTGACAGGGGGTACGAGCAGTACTTC
CASSYADRGYEQYF
>once|TRBV15|TRBJ1-3|TRBD1
TGTGCCACCAGCGGGGACAGCCTCTCTGGAAACACCATATATTTT
CATSGDSLSGNTIYF
>few|TRBV27|TRBJ1-2|TRBD1
TGTGCCAGCAGTTCGGACAGGGGGTCCGCTGGCTACACCTTC
CASSSDRGSAGYTF
>NA|TRBV3-1/TRBV3-2|TRBJ1-6|TRBD1
TGTGCCAGCAGCCAGGGACAGGAGGTTTCACCCCTCCACTTT
CASSQGQEVSPLHF
>NA|TRBV9|TRBJ1-2|NA
TGTGCCAGCAGCGTGGGCCGCTATGGCTACACCTTC
CASSVGRYGYTF
>once|TRBV9|TRBJ2-2|NA
TGTGCCAGCAGCGTTTCAAGCGGGCCCACCGGGGAGCTGTTTTTT
CASSVSSGPTGELFF
>NA|TRBV6-1|TRBJ1-5|TRBD1
TGTGCCAGCAGTGGGCGGACAGGGGGCTCGTTGAGCAATCAGCCCCAGCATTTT
CASSGRTGGSLSNQPQHF
>NA|TRBV7-9|TRBJ2-7|TRBD1
TGTGCCAGCAGCACTCGACAGGGACCTCACGAGCAGTACTTC
CASSTRQGPHEQYF
>NA|TRBV27|TRBJ1-1|NA
TGTGCCAGCAGTCCCGGCCGGAGGAACACTGAAGCTTTCTTT
CASSPGRRNTEAFF
>NA|TRBV7-2|TRBJ1-4|TRBD1
TGTGCCAGCAGCTTAGAGGGGGCTGCTGAAAAACTGTTTTTT
CASSLEGAAEKLFF
>NA|TRBV5-1|TRBJ2-7|TRBD1
TGCGCCAGCAGCTCTGGCTCCGGGACAGGGGGCGAGCAGTACTTC
CASSSGSGTGGEQYF
>NA|TRBV7-3|TRBJ1-1|NA
TGTGCCAGCAGCTTAACGGCGGAGGGACGCACTGAAGCTTTCTTT
CASSLTAEGRTEAFF
>NA|TRBV6-1|TRBJ1-1|TRBD1
TGTGCCAGCAGTGTACGGACAGGGGTCCAGAGCACTGAAGCTTTCTTT
CASSVRTGVQSTEAFF
>NA|TRBV5-1|TRBJ2-7|TRBD2
TGCGCCAGCAGCTTGAATAGCGGGGGTAGCTCCTACGAGCAGTACTTC
CASSLNSGGSSYEQYF
>NA|TRBV7-2|TRBJ2-1|TRBD1
TGTGCCAGCAGCTTCCGAGGACAGGCATCATACTACAATGAGCAGTTCTTC
CASSFRGQASYYNEQFF
>NA|TRBV2|TRBJ1-3|NA
TGTGCCAGCAGTGACAGTCGTGAAAACACCATATATTTT
CASSDSRENTIYF
>NA|TRBV15|TRBJ2-7|TRBD1
TGTGCCACCAGGAGAACCGGGACAGGGCCCGAGCAGTACTTC
CATRRTGTGPEQYF
>NA|TRBV19|TRBJ2-1|TRBD2
TGTGCCAGTAGTCCCAGCGGGGGATACAATGAGCAGTTCTTC
CASSPSGGYNEQFF
>NA|TRBV21-1|TRBJ2-5|NA
TGTGCCAGCAGCAAAGCGACCAGGAGGGGGACCCAGTACTTC
CASSKATRRGTQYF
>few|TRBV28|TRBJ1-1|TRBD1
TGTGCCAGCAGTGCCGGGACAGAGAACACTGAAGCTTTCTTT
CASSAGTENTEAFF
>NA|TRBV7-9|TRBJ1-2|TRBD1
TGTGCCAGCAGCTTCACCGGGACAGGGGGCGGTGGCTACACCTTC
CASSFTGTGGGGYTF
>NA|TRBV6-2/TRBV6-3|TRBJ1-5|NA
TGTGCCAGCAGTTATTCCCTTTCCGCCCAGCATTTT
CASSYSLSAQHF